One sample yielded the 10 T cell receptor beta chains listed below, sequenced in a study of blood T cell repertoires in COVID-19. The assay was immunoSEQ multiplex PCR, and TCRdb's table has in-frame clones only and misses some. Counted here are some 150,000 clones, more than 75% occurring once; the ten biggest clones make up around 8.6%. The sample was peripheral blood. All receptors come from a woman in her 50s with active or convalescent COVID-19.

The V and J genes are TRBV11-2 and TRBJ2-3; 7 bases map to TRBD2. The CDR3 loop spans 15 amino acids. The V gene end was trimmed by 7 bases and the J gene end by 2 bases; junction bases not matched to a gene: 9. From germline, CDR1 is SGHAT and CDR2 FQNNGV. In nucleotides, the CDR3 is TGTGCCAGCAATAGCGGGTTGGGTGACACAGATACGCAGTATTTT. It translates to CASNSGLGDTDTQYF.

The chain recombines TRBV30 with TRBJ1-6, with 9 bases lining up with TRBD1. This CDR3 is 14 amino acids long. Trimming at V came to 4 bases and at J to 9 bases, leaving 7 bases not matched to a gene. Looked up from germline, CDR1 is GTSNPN and CDR2 is SVGIG (reference sequence). CDR3 nucleotides: TGTGCCTGGACCCTGCGACAGGGGGGTTCACCCCTCCACTTT. This translates into CAWTLRQGGSPLHF.

The J gene is TRBJ1-4, the V gene TRBV30; D remains unclear. The CDR3 runs 14 residues. CDR1 is GTSNPN and CDR2 is SVGIG in the germline V gene (reference sequence). The ends were cut back, 1 base at V and 4 bases at J, with 10 bases in the middle. CDR3 protein: CAWSALRGNEKLFF. The CDR3, as DNA: TGTGCCTGGAGTGCCCTCCGGGGTAATGAAAAACTGTTTTTT.

As for this clone: Other DNA sequences in this specimen translate into the identical CDR3. This chain connects TRBV18 to TRBJ1-2; 9 bases agree with TRBD1. Germline V lookup: CDR1 KGHSH, CDR2 LQKENI. V trimming: 2 bases; J trimming: 2 bases; junction bases outside the gene matches: 0. This CDR3 spans 14 amino acids. CDR3 nucleotides: TGTGCCAGCTCACCAGGGACAGGGAACTATGGCTACACCTTC. Translating it yields CASSPGTGNYGYTF.

This chain uses TRBV3-1 (or the pseudogene TRBV3-2) with TRBJ1-2; D is undetermined. The germline CDR1 and CDR2 sequences are LGHDT and YNNKEL (reference sequence). The CDR3 runs 14 residues. V lost 0 bases to trimming and J lost 4 bases, with 9 bases between them. The CDR3 protein is CASSQDLAIYGYTF. The CDR3 DNA is TGTGCCAGCAGCCAAGATTTAGCCATCTATGGCTACACCTTC.

J is TRBJ2-3 and V is TRBV9; 7 bases are a match to TRBD1. In germline, CDR1 is SGDLS, CDR2 YYNGEE. With 3 bases clipped from V and 1 base from J, the junction kept 5 bases outside the gene matches. This CDR3 region has 15 residues. CDR3 nucleotides: TGTGCCAGCAGCGGACTACAGGGGCGCACAGATACGCAGTATTTT. Its protein product is CASSGLQGRTDTQYF.

The CDR3 nucleotides read TGTGCCAGCAGGGGGACAGCCGGCTCCACAGATACGCAGTATTTT. Translating it yields CASRGTAGSTDTQYF. The V gene is TRBV6-5, the J gene TRBJ2-3, with 7 bases identical to TRBD1. V shed 6 bases, J shed 2 bases, and the junction held 8 bases outside the gene matches. Germline assignment: CDR1 MNHEY and CDR2 SVGAGI. CDR3 length equals 15 residues.

In this sample, this clone turned up once. The rearrangement links TRBV7-9 to TRBJ2-1, with 8 bases identical to TRBD2. CDR3 length: 11 residues. In germline, CDR1 is SEHNR, CDR2 FQNEAQ (reference sequence). The V segment lost 7 bases and the J segment 9 bases; nucleotides outside the gene matches: 2. CDR3 protein: CASMAGGEQFF. The CDR3 region has the DNA TGTGCCAGCATGGCGGGAGGTGAGCAGTTCTTC.

The chain employs TRBV10-3 and TRBJ2-7; 7 nucleotides match TRBD1. The CDR3 length is 14 residues. Germline V gives CDR1 ENHRY, CDR2 SYGVKD. The J segment lost 4 bases and the V segment lost 3 bases, leaving 6 bases of the junction unmatched. The CDR3 DNA is TGTGCCATCAGTGAATTTACAGGGGCTTACGAGCAGTACTTC. This encodes CAISEFTGAYEQYF.

J is TRBJ2-6 and V is TRBV7-2; D perhaps matches TRBD1 (6 bases). This CDR3 spans 17 amino acids. The V and J ends lost 1 base and 1 base respectively, with 11 bases between them. Germline loops: CDR1 SGHTA, CDR2 FQGNSA. For the CDR3, the DNA is TGTGCCAGCAGCTTAGATTCGGGGACATCTGGGGCCAACGTCCTGACTTTC. It encodes CASSLDSGTSGANVLTF.